Given below is one TCR beta chain in context. Its antigen is currently unknown. This sample was taken from a study of OX40 agonist ivuxolimab in advanced cancers. At the level of the study: An agonistic human IgG2 monoclonal antibody against OX40 (CD134) was given. The group had a mean age of around 60 years, ranged from about 23 to 79, and was roughly 83% male. The study's findings and limits: At 0.1 to 3.0 mg/kg, clonal expansion of CD4+ and CD8+ blood T cells had occurred by week 6.

Deletions cut 7 bases from V and 0 bases from J, with 11 bases between. This CDR3 spans 14 amino acids. Looked up from germline, CDR1 is ENHRY and CDR2 is SYGVKD. Some clones are missing from TCRdb's copy, which holds only in-frame ones; the method was immunoSEQ multiplex PCR. The table lists about 110,000 clones, around 93% of them singletons. Peripheral blood came from all dose cohorts at three timepoints. The rearrangement uses TRBV10-3 and TRBJ2-3; D might be TRBD1 (6 bases). The source is an adult with an advanced solid tumor such as melanoma, head and neck, liver or kidney cancer. Material: CD4+ or CD8+ T cells sorted from blood, obtained in a trial of the OX40 agonist ivuxolimab. The chain's CDR3 is CAINGQQSTDTQYF. The CDR3 bases are TGTGCCATCAATGGACAGCAAAGCACAGATACGCAGTATTTT.